These T cell receptor beta chains were read from a single sample in a study of technical replicates of blood from four donors. Data came from immunoSEQ multiplex PCR; TCRdb stores just in-frame clones and leaves some out. The sample lists approximately 85,000 clones; 90% to 95% were seen once. Sequencing was carried out using T cells isolated from PBMCs. The receptors shown here come from a human donor in good health. The CDR3 runs from the conserved cysteine through the conserved F or W. The D gene is left open where the match is weak. Clone size is given for some rows only: seen once, a few or many times, or a class if the clone is expanded.

TRBV6-1	TRBJ2-7	.	TRBD2	TGTGCCAGCAGTGAAGTTGACAGGGCTCGTGCTAGCGGGAGGAGGTACGAGCAGTACTTC	CASSEVDRARASGRRYEQYF
TRBV6-1	TRBJ2-7	.	.	TGTGCCAGCAGTGTCCGGGACAACTCCTACGAGCAGTACTTC	CASSVRDNSYEQYF
TRBV5-6	TRBJ2-7	once	.	TGTGCCAGCAGCTTACTGCAGGGTCTCAGCCCCTACGAGCAGTACTTC	CASSLLQGLSPYEQYF
TRBV27	TRBJ2-7	.	TRBD2	TGTGCCAGCAGTTCGAGACTAGCGGGGCGCTACGAGCAGTACTTC	CASSSRLAGRYEQYF
TRBV5-1	TRBJ2-5	.	TRBD1	TGCGCCAGCAGCTTGGCAGGGACAGAAGAGACCCAGTACTTC	CASSLAGTEETQYF
TRBV10-1	TRBJ2-3	.	TRBD2	TGCGCCAGCAGTGAGTCAGCGGGTAGCGGGATTCACGATACGCAGTATTTT	CASSESAGSGIHDTQYF
TRBV11-2	TRBJ2-2	.	TRBD2	TGTGCCAGCAGCTTACGCGGACTAGCGGGGGGTCCGGTGAGCGGGGAGCTGTTTTTT	CASSLRGLAGGPVSGELFF
TRBV2	TRBJ1-1	.	TRBD1	TGTGCCAGCATAAAATCCCCTACCCGGGACAGGGGGACTGAAGCTTTCTTT	CASIKSPTRDRGTEAFF
TRBV20-1	TRBJ2-3	.	.	TGCAGTGCCACTAACGGAGATACGCAGTATTTT	CSATNGDTQYF
TRBV10-3	TRBJ2-2	.	.	TGTGCCATCAGTGAGTCGATCCCGGTGGAGCTGTTTTTT	CAISESIPVELFF
TRBV5-6	TRBJ1-3	.	.	TGTGCCAGCAGCGATGTGTTAGACGGGAGTACCTCTGGAAACACCATATATTTT	CASSDVLDGSTSGNTIYF
TRBV7-7	TRBJ2-7	.	.	TGTGCTAGCAGCCCCCGTTCGGGTAGCTCCTACGAGCAGTACTTC	CASSPRSGSSYEQYF
TRBV19	TRBJ2-2	.	TRBD1	TGTGCCAGCAGAACAGGGGCTCTGAACACCGGGGAGCTGTTTTTT	CASRTGALNTGELFF
TRBV2	TRBJ1-1	.	.	TGTGCCAGCAATCTCGAGACTCGGACAGATGAGAACACTGAAGCTTTCTTT	CASNLETRTDENTEAFF
TRBV19	TRBJ1-6	.	.	TGTGCCAGTAGTATTTATGGAGCTAGCTCCTATAATTCACCCCTCCACTTT	CASSIYGASSYNSPLHF
TRBV2	TRBJ1-5	.	.	TGTGCCAGCAGTGAAGAAGGGGGAAATCAGCCCCAGCATTTT	CASSEEGGNQPQHF
TRBV7-3	TRBJ1-1	.	TRBD1	TGTGCCAGCAGCCTAACAGGGGCGGCTCACCTGAACACTGAAGCTTTCTTT	CASSLTGAAHLNTEAFF
TRBV2	TRBJ2-1	.	TRBD1	TGTGCCAGTACAGGGGGCGCCTACAATGAGCAGTTCTTC	CASTGGAYNEQFF
TRBV6-4	TRBJ2-1	.	.	TGTGCCAGCTCCATGGGCGGCCTAGCCGGCAATGAGCAGTTCTTC	CASSMGGLAGNEQFF
TRBV13	TRBJ2-7	.	TRBD2	TGTGCCAGCAGCTTCCATTCAGCGGGAGTCACCTACGAGCAGTACTTC	CASSFHSAGVTYEQYF
TRBV30	TRBJ1-2	.	TRBD1	TGTGCCTGCCTTCACCGGGACAGCCTCCCTTGGGGCTACACCTTC	CACLHRDSLPWGYTF
TRBV29-1	TRBJ1-1	few	.	TGCAGCGTAGCGGGACGGCTTAACACTGAAGCTTTCTTT	CSVAGRLNTEAFF
TRBV4-1	TRBJ2-2	.	TRBD2	TGCGCCAGCAGCCTGATCGTTGGACTAGCGGAGGATACCGGGGAGCTGTTTTTT	CASSLIVGLAEDTGELFF
TRBV6-5	TRBJ2-2	once	.	TGTGCCAGCAGTTACGGTCCGGGAACCGGGGAGCTGTTTTTT	CASSYGPGTGELFF
TRBV4-2	TRBJ2-1	.	.	TGTGCCAGCAGCCAAGACGGGGTGAGCTCCTACAATGAGCAGTTCTTC	CASSQDGVSSYNEQFF
TRBV6-1	TRBJ1-5	.	.	TGTGCCAGCACTAAAGATAGCAATCAGCCCCAGCATTTT	CASTKDSNQPQHF
TRBV4-1	TRBJ1-4	.	TRBD1	TGCGCCAGCAGCCAATTACCGGGACAGGGGGTTGAAAAACTGTTTTTT	CASSQLPGQGVEKLFF
TRBV4-1	TRBJ1-6	.	TRBD1	TGCGCCAGCAGGCGGGACAGCTATAATTCACCCCTCCACTTT	CASRRDSYNSPLHF
TRBV28	TRBJ2-3	.	.	TGTGCCAGCAGTCTGCTCAGGGACTCCACAGATACGCAGTATTTT	CASSLLRDSTDTQYF
TRBV7-9	TRBJ2-5	.	TRBD2	TGTGCCAGCAGCTACCCCCGGGACTACCTTGAAGAGACCCAGTACTTC	CASSYPRDYLEETQYF
TRBV7-2	TRBJ2-1	.	.	TGTGCCAGCAGCTTATTCCCAGGAATGTACAATGAGCAGTTCTTC	CASSLFPGMYNEQFF
TRBV7-9	TRBJ2-7	.	TRBD1	TGTGCCAGCAGCTCCCCCCAGGGGGTTTCAACCTACGAGCAGTACTTC	CASSSPQGVSTYEQYF
TRBV4-1	TRBJ1-1	.	.	TGCGCCAGCAGCCAAGATGAGTCGGCGGGCACTGAAGCTTTCTTT	CASSQDESAGTEAFF